This T cell receptor (beta chain) was documented in a study of T cells in Graves' hyperthyroidism and ophthalmopathy. Amplified regions were TCR beta CDR3 sequences from RNA transcripts. First-round RT-PCR with HTBI primers amplified the TCR CDR3 region. TCRdb passed the multiplex PCR reads through MiXCR, listing each CDR3 protein once. The sample records approximately 640,000 distinct CDR3 sequences, 16% being singletons. This clonotype was seen at least ten times. Graves' hyperthyroidism is called stable when ophthalmopathy does not progress within 18 months. The hyperthyroidism was newly diagnosed and had lasted under 2 months; the patients were aged 18 to 65. Used for diagnoses were clinical symptoms, serum thyroxine and TRAb, thyroid ultrasound and orbital computed tomography. J gave up 2 bases and V 6 bases, and 5 bases lay outside the gene matches. The CDR3 length is 15 residues. Germline values: CDR1 KGHSH, CDR2 LQKENI.

Sequencing was done on a sample of blood. This sequence joins TRBV18 and TRBJ2-3; 10 bases line up with TRBD2. The receptor comes from a woman younger than 45 with Graves' hyperthyroidism. The CDR3 DNA is TGTGCCAGCTCCCCTACTAGCGGGATCACAGATACGCAGTATTTT. Amino acid sequence: CASSPTSGITDTQYF.